The next 22 T cell receptor beta chains were all read from a single sample in a study of early T cells in non-severe SARS-CoV-2 infection. TCRdb re-called the 5' RACE reads through MiXCR, storing one row per CDR3 protein. The profile shows tens of thousands of distinct CDR3 sequences, roughly 6.5% of them singletons. The sample was whole blood. The receptors originated from an adult who was a healthcare worker with PCR-confirmed SARS-CoV-2 infection or an uninfected control (not recorded which).

This clonotype was seen many times. The chain has TRBV18 and TRBJ1-6, with D possibly TRBD1 on 5 matching bases. With 3 bases removed from V and 8 bases from J, the gap between germline ends came to 11 bases. This CDR3 is built from 14 residues. Germline CDR1 reads KGHSH; CDR2 reads LQKENI. This CDR3 is CASSPRGKDSPLHF. CDR3 nucleotides: TGTGCCAGCTCACCCCGGGGCAAGGATTCACCCCTCCACTTT.

The rearrangement joins TRBV18 to TRBJ2-7, with D maybe TRBD2 (7 bases). CDR1 is KGHSH, CDR2 LQKENI, per germline. The V and J ends lost 0 bases and 7 bases respectively, with 16 bases between them. The CDR3 runs 15 residues. The chain's CDR3 is CASSPPMGGASEQYF. The CDR3 DNA follows: TGTGCCAGCTCACCACCGATGGGGGGGGCGAGTGAGCAGTACTTC. The whole variable domain, remainder taken from reference TRBV18 and TRBJ2-7, is NAGVMQNPRHLVRRRGQEARLRCSPMKGHSHVYWYRQLPEEGLKFMVYLQKENIIDESGMPKERFSAEFPKEGPSILRIQQVVRGDSAAYFCASSPPMGGASEQYFGPGTRLTVT.

This clonotype occurred many times. The V gene is TRBV7-2, the J gene TRBJ1-5; D is undetermined. This CDR3 spans 13 amino acids. Germline CDR1 SGHTA, CDR2 FQGNSA. The ends were cut back, 5 bases at V and 4 bases at J, with 9 bases in the middle. The CDR3 spells CASSMSVNQPQHF. As DNA, the CDR3 is TGTGCCAGCAGCATGAGCGTTAATCAGCCCCAGCATTTT.

This clonotype was picked up many times. The chain combines TRBV5-4 with TRBJ2-3, with 8 bases that match TRBD2. The germline CDR1 and CDR2 sequences are SGHNT and YYREEE (reference sequence). With V trimmed by 0 bases and J by 1 base, 1 base remained unmatched. The CDR3 contains 15 residues. Here the CDR3 reads CASSLDSGGTDTQYF. The CDR3 DNA reads as TGTGCCAGCAGCTTGGATAGCGGGGGCACAGATACGCAGTATTTT.

The chain uses TRBV7-2 and TRBJ1-5; no clear D gene. The CDR3 has 17 residues. Germline lookup yields CDR1 SGHTA and CDR2 FQGNSA. With 2 bases removed from V and 5 bases from J, the gap between germline ends came to 19 bases. CDR3 in amino acids: CASSLTHQTLSYQPQHF. For the CDR3, the DNA is TGTGCCAGCAGCTTAACCCACCAAACTCTGAGTTATCAGCCCCAGCATTTT. The entire variable domain, with the rest obtained from reference TRBV7-2 and TRBJ1-5, is as follows: GAGVSQSPSNKVTEKGKDVELRCDPISGHTALYWYRQSLGQGLEFLIYFQGNSAPDKSGLPSDRFSAERTGGSVSTLTIQRTQQEDSAVYLCASSLTHQTLSYQPQHFGDGTRLSIL.

This clonotype has a count of ten or more. The CDR3, as DNA: TGTGCCAGCAGCTTATCGCGGGGCGAGACCCAGTACTTC. This gives the protein CASSLSRGETQYF. This chain uses TRBV11-2 with TRBJ2-5, with D perhaps matching TRBD2 (6 bases). V was cut by 2 bases and J by 5 bases, with 9 bases left in between. Germline V lookup: CDR1 SGHAT, CDR2 FQNNGV. The CDR3 is made up of 13 amino acids.

At least ten counts were recorded for this clonotype. This chain joins TRBV4-1 and TRBJ2-1, with TRBD2 as a possible D gene (6 bases). Between the trimmed V and J ends, which lost 0 bases and 0 bases, there was a span of 9 bases. In germline, CDR1 is MGHRA, CDR2 YSYEKL. The CDR3 contains 16 residues. CDR3 in amino acids: CASSQDDGSSYNEQFF. Written as DNA, the CDR3 is TGCGCCAGCAGCCAAGATGACGGGAGCTCCTACAATGAGCAGTTCTTC.

This clonotype has just a few counts. V gene TRBV19 combines with J gene TRBJ2-1; the match to TRBD1 covers 8 bases. Germline V gives CDR1 LNHDA, CDR2 SQIVND (reference sequence). CDR3 size: 13 residues. The ends lost 8 bases at V and 6 bases at J; junction bases unmatched: 6. CDR3 region: CASAGTGLNEQFF. CDR3 in DNA: TGTGCCAGTGCCGGGACAGGACTCAATGAGCAGTTCTTC.

V usage is TRBV6-5 and J usage is TRBJ1-1; D is undetermined. Trimming removed 4 bases at V and 9 bases at J, with 9 bases between. The germline V gene has CDR1 MNHEY and CDR2 SVGAGI. The length of the CDR3 is 11 residues. The DNA for the CDR3 is TGTGCCAGCAGTTCCACAACCAAAGCTTTCTTT. This gives the protein CASSSTTKAFF.

This clonotype occurred a few times. This CDR3 is CASSPTGSMNTEAFF. In DNA form, the CDR3 reads TGTGCCAGCAGCCCAACGGGATCTATGAACACTGAAGCTTTCTTT. The rearrangement links TRBV7-3 to TRBJ1-1; the D is unclear. V lost 5 bases and J 0 bases, leaving 13 bases between the germline ends. The length of the CDR3 is 15 residues. Germline V gives CDR1 SGHTA, CDR2 FQGTGA.

Many counts were recorded for this clonotype. Its ends do not fully match the called genes, so a read error is possible. CDR3 loop: CASRLESGAGGAFF. In DNA, the CDR3 is TGTGCCAGCAGGTTGGAGTCAGGGGCCGGGGGAGCTTTCTTT. This chain connects TRBV5-6 to TRBJ1-1, with a weak D call TRBD1 (6 bases). Germline loops: CDR1 SGHDT, CDR2 YYEEEE. The CDR3 totals 14 residues.

A word on this clonotype: A much more abundant neighbour one base away suggests this may be a read error. The chain employs TRBV3-1 and TRBJ1-2; maybe TRBD1 (6 bases). CDR1 LGHDT and CDR2 YNNKEL come from the germline V gene (reference sequence). The CDR3 is made up of 14 amino acids. As DNA, the CDR3 is TGTGCCAGCAGCCTGATCGGGGGCGACTATGTCTACACCTTC. Residues: CASSLIGGDYVYTF. Full variable domain (remainder filled in from reference TRBV3-1 and TRBJ1-2): DTAVSQTPKYLVTQMGNDKSIKCEQNLGHDTMYWYKQDSKKFLKIMFSYNNKELIINETVPNRFSPKSPDKAHLNLHINSLELGDSAVYFCASSLIGGDYVYTFGSGTRLTVV.

This clonotype was observed a few times. This sequence joins TRBV7-9 and TRBJ1-5; no clear D gene. The CDR3 spans 12 residues. The ends were cut back, 10 bases at V and 0 bases at J, with 7 bases in the middle. Germline V gene lookup returns CDR1 SEHNR and CDR2 FQNEAQ (reference sequence). CDR3 amino acids: CATGYSNQPQHF. The DNA for the CDR3 is TGTGCCACAGGATATAGCAATCAGCCCCAGCATTTT.

The rearrangement uses TRBV2 and TRBJ2-1, with 14 bases that match TRBD2. V gave up 10 bases and J gave up 5 bases; unmatched junction bases: 7. The V gene's germline CDR1 is SNHLY and CDR2 FYNNEI. The CDR3 is 15 residues long. CDR3 nucleotides: TGTGCCACCCGACCGGGACTAGCGGGGGACAATGAGCAGTTCTTC. This sequence encodes CATRPGLAGDNEQFF.

This clonotype was observed at least ten times. The V call is TRBV27, the J call TRBJ1-6; D call uncertain. This CDR3 has 16 residues. CDR1 is MNHEY, CDR2 SMNVEV, per germline (reference sequence). Trimming pared 5 bases from V and 0 bases from J, leaving 11 bases between. The CDR3 DNA is TGTGCCAGCAGTCCCGACACGGCCTCCTATAATTCACCCCTCCACTTT. Encoded protein: CASSPDTASYNSPLHF.

This clonotype appeared many times. This sequence joins TRBV7-2 and TRBJ2-1; D is undetermined. This CDR3 has 13 amino acids. Germline CDR1 and CDR2: SGHTA and FQGNSA. With 2 bases removed from V and 5 bases from J, the gap between germline ends came to 7 bases. CDR3 in amino acids: CASSLLRNNEQFF. The CDR3 region has the DNA TGTGCCAGCAGCTTATTACGGAACAATGAGCAGTTCTTC.

This clonotype was counted at least ten times. The CDR3 loop reads CASSYPPVLRDTEAFF. CDR3 coding DNA: TGTGCCAGCAGTTACCCCCCCGTCCTTCGGGACACTGAAGCTTTCTTT. V and J are TRBV6-6 and TRBJ1-1; D is unresolved. The CDR3 runs 16 residues. Per germline, CDR1 MNHNY and CDR2 SVGAGI (reference sequence). V was shortened by 2 bases and J by 3 bases, with 16 bases between the two germline ends.

There are many counts of this clonotype. CDR3 in DNA: TGTGCCAGCAGCTTAGGGACAGGAGGTTCCTACGAGCAGTACTTC. Amino acids: CASSLGTGGSYEQYF. The chain recombines TRBV7-9 with TRBJ2-7, with 7 bases matching TRBD1. The CDR3 extends over 15 amino acids. CDR1 and CDR2 (germline): SEHNR, FQNEAQ (reference sequence). Trimming removed 1 base from V and 1 base from J; junction bases left unmatched: 4.

In this sample, this clonotype turned up many times. V gene TRBV28 combines with J gene TRBJ1-2; 9 bases line up with TRBD1. The CDR3 runs 17 residues. The junction had 15 bases not matched to a gene; V was cut back by 5 bases and J by 5 bases. Germline loops: CDR1 MDHEN, CDR2 SYDVKM. In DNA, the CDR3 is TGTGCCAGCAGTCTGAACCTTGGGACAGGGAGGTTATATGGCTACACCTTC. It encodes CASSLNLGTGRLYGYTF.

This clonotype was found many times. This sequence joins TRBV20-1 and TRBJ2-7, with 8 nucleotides matching TRBD2. Trimming removed 3 bases from V and 6 bases from J; junction bases left unmatched: 7. Germline V lookup: CDR1 DFQATT, CDR2 SNEGSKA (reference sequence). This CDR3 spans 13 amino acids. The CDR3 protein is CSASRREGGEQYF. The CDR3 DNA reads as TGCAGTGCTAGCCGCCGGGAGGGAGGCGAGCAGTACTTC.

This clonotype was detected many times. This rearrangement joins TRBV7-2 to TRBJ1-2; 10 nucleotides align to TRBD1. CDR1 is SGHTA, CDR2 FQGNSA, per germline. The CDR3 extends over 17 amino acids. Losses at the gene ends were 2 bases for V and 3 bases for J; bases not matched to a gene: 9. The CDR3 here is CASSLRQGANLYYGYTF. DNA of the CDR3: TGTGCCAGCAGCTTAAGACAGGGGGCCAACCTTTACTATGGCTACACCTTC.

The table lists this clonotype with many counts. This CDR3 is CASSWPGQSTDTQYF. The CDR3 DNA follows: TGTGCCAGCAGCTGGCCGGGACAGAGCACAGATACGCAGTATTTT. The genes are TRBV5-4 and TRBJ2-3, with TRBD1 matching over 7 bases. The germline V gene has CDR1 SGHNT and CDR2 YYREEE (reference sequence). The CDR3 totals 15 residues. Trimming took 3 bases from V and 0 from J; bases not matched to a gene: 4.